This T cell receptor (beta chain) appears in the sequencing data of a study of blood T cell repertoires in COVID-19. As for the study in general: Specimens from acute and convalescent COVID-19 originated in the United States, Italy and Spain. Sample material is recorded as cDNA or gDNA derived from T cells, B-cell-depleted T cells, or PBMCs.

Seattle's enrolled individuals joined amid active infection and were then monitored longitudinally. As originally analysed: How many nucleated cells were present was estimated from reference gene primer amplification. Assay: immunoSEQ multiplex PCR; the TCRdb copy retains only in-frame clones and omits some. V and J calls and clone size are as listed in that table; D and trimming were resolved from the DNA. Of about 170,000 clones listed, approximately 87% are singletons. CDR3 length: 13 residues. With 6 bases removed from V and 4 bases from J, the gap between germline ends came to 10 bases. Germline V gene data show CDR1 as MNHEY and CDR2 as SMNVEV (reference sequence).

The sample comprised peripheral blood. The clonotype comes from a woman in her sixties or seventies with COVID-19, enrolled during active disease. The chain uses TRBV27 and TRBJ2-1, with D maybe TRBD1 (5 bases). The CDR3 here is CASRQGAYNEQFF. CDR3 DNA: TGTGCCAGCAGGCAGGGCGCTTACAATGAGCAGTTCTTC.